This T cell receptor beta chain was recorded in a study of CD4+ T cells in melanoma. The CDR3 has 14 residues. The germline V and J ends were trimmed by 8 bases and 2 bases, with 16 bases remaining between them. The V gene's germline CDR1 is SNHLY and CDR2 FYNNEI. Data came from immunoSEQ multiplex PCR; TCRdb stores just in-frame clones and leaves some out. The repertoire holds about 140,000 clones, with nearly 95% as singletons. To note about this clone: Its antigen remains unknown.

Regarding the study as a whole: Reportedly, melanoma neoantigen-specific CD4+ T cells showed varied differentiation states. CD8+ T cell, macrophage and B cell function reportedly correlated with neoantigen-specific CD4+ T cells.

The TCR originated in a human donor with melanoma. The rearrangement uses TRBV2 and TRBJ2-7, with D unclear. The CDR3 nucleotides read TGTGCCAGCTGTCCCGGTCCTCCCCCCTACGAGCAGTACTTC. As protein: CASCPGPPPYEQYF.